This is a list of T cell receptor beta chains from one sample in a study of vaccination and CD4 T cells after COVID-19. These TCRs are of unknown antigen specificity. Each CDR3 protein is one row after TCRdb ran MiXCR on the PCR reads. The sample consists of more than 15,000 distinct CDR3 sequences, roughly a quarter of them appearing once. The sequenced sample consisted of cultured CD4+ T cells from blood. These receptors were collected from a human donor with COVID-19. The CDR3 runs from the conserved cysteine through the conserved F or W. The D gene is left open where the match is weak. Not every row has a clone size; where given, it reads once, few, many or a size class.

j_call: TRBJ2-7; clone_size: few; d_call: TRBD2; v_call: TRBV18; cdr3_length: 13; cdr3_nt: TGTGCCAGCTGGGGGGGAACCGCCTACGAGCAGTACTTC; cdr3_aa: CASWGGTAYEQYF
j_call: TRBJ1-2; clone_size: few; d_call: -; v_call: TRBV29-1; cdr3_length: 13; cdr3_nt: TGCAGCGTTGAGACGGGTGGGTGGGATGGCTACACCTTC; cdr3_aa: CSVETGGWDGYTF
j_call: TRBJ1-5; clone_size: -; d_call: -; v_call: TRBV27; cdr3_length: 15; cdr3_nt: TGTGCCAGCAGTTTAGGGTCGCAGGGAGGGCAGCCCCAGCATTTT; cdr3_aa: CASSLGSQGGQPQHF
j_call: TRBJ1-3; clone_size: -; d_call: TRBD1; v_call: TRBV15; cdr3_length: 17; cdr3_nt: TGTGCCACCAGCAGAAGCACCAGGGGGCCCTCTGGAAACACCATATATTTT; cdr3_aa: CATSRSTRGPSGNTIYF
j_call: TRBJ2-3; clone_size: -; d_call: TRBD2; v_call: TRBV5-1; cdr3_length: 13; cdr3_nt: TGCGCCAGTTCGGCGGGGGGAGTAGATACGCAGTATTTT; cdr3_aa: CASSAGGVDTQYF
j_call: TRBJ1-1; clone_size: few; d_call: -; v_call: TRBV12-3/TRBV12-4; cdr3_length: 13; cdr3_nt: TGTGCCAGCAGTTTTGGACAGAACACTGAAGCTTTCTTT; cdr3_aa: CASSFGQNTEAFF
j_call: TRBJ2-3; clone_size: -; d_call: -; v_call: TRBV4-3; cdr3_length: 16; cdr3_nt: TGCGCCAGCAGCCGCTTAGTCGGGAGCGCCGAGGATACGCAGTATTTT; cdr3_aa: CASSRLVGSAEDTQYF
j_call: TRBJ1-1; clone_size: few; d_call: -; v_call: TRBV6-2/TRBV6-3; cdr3_length: 13; cdr3_nt: TGTGCCAGCAGTTACTTGGGGAACACTGAAGCTTTCTTT; cdr3_aa: CASSYLGNTEAFF
j_call: TRBJ2-3; clone_size: few; d_call: TRBD2; v_call: TRBV20-1; cdr3_length: 15; cdr3_nt: TGCAGTGCTAGACGTCTAGCGGGGAACACAGATACGCAGTATTTT; cdr3_aa: CSARRLAGNTDTQYF
j_call: TRBJ1-5; clone_size: -; d_call: -; v_call: TRBV2; cdr3_length: 17; cdr3_nt: TGTGCCAGCAGTGAAACGCGTCGGCCGTATAGCAATCAGCTCCAGCATTTT; cdr3_aa: CASSETRRPYSNQLQHF
j_call: TRBJ1-4; clone_size: few; d_call: -; v_call: TRBV7-2; cdr3_length: 13; cdr3_nt: TGTGCCAGCAGCCAAGGTGGGCTGGAAAAACTGTTTTTT; cdr3_aa: CASSQGGLEKLFF
j_call: TRBJ2-3; clone_size: few; d_call: -; v_call: TRBV24-1; cdr3_length: 16; cdr3_nt: TGTGCCACCAGTGAGAGGGACCTAGGATTGTTTGATACGCAGTATTTT; cdr3_aa: CATSERDLGLFDTQYF
j_call: TRBJ1-5; clone_size: -; d_call: TRBD1; v_call: TRBV20-1; cdr3_length: 15; cdr3_nt: TGCAGTGCTAGTCAAAACAGGGGTGGGAATCAGCCCCAGCATTTT; cdr3_aa: CSASQNRGGNQPQHF
j_call: TRBJ1-1; clone_size: few; d_call: -; v_call: TRBV20-1; cdr3_length: 13; cdr3_nt: TGCAGTGCTCAAGGGACTCCGGGCACTGAAGCTTTCTTT; cdr3_aa: CSAQGTPGTEAFF
j_call: TRBJ1-4; clone_size: few; d_call: -; v_call: TRBV10-3; cdr3_length: 9; cdr3_nt: TGTGCCATCCCTGAAAAACTGTTTTTT; cdr3_aa: CAIPEKLFF
j_call: TRBJ2-1; clone_size: few; d_call: -; v_call: TRBV6-1; cdr3_length: 14; cdr3_nt: TGTGCCACCGTCGGGTGGGGGTCTCGGAATGAGCAGTTCTTC; cdr3_aa: CATVGWGSRNEQFF
j_call: TRBJ1-1; clone_size: -; d_call: TRBD1; v_call: TRBV29-1; cdr3_length: 13; cdr3_nt: TGCAGCGTGTCGACAGGGCAGAACACTGAAGCTTTCTTT; cdr3_aa: CSVSTGQNTEAFF
j_call: TRBJ1-5; clone_size: once; d_call: -; v_call: TRBV28; cdr3_length: 16; cdr3_nt: TGTGCCAGCAGTCCCCTTGTAGCAGGGGGCAATCAGCCCCAGCATTTT; cdr3_aa: CASSPLVAGGNQPQHF
j_call: TRBJ2-5; clone_size: few; d_call: -; v_call: TRBV19; cdr3_length: 15; cdr3_nt: TGTGCCAGTAGTCCCCAGGGCGGGTACCAAGAGACCCAGTACTTC; cdr3_aa: CASSPQGGYQETQYF
j_call: TRBJ2-7; clone_size: -; d_call: TRBD1; v_call: TRBV12-3/TRBV12-4; cdr3_length: 15; cdr3_nt: TGTGCCAGCAGTAAACCCCGGGACAGGGACTACGAGCAGTACTTC; cdr3_aa: CASSKPRDRDYEQYF
j_call: TRBJ2-5; clone_size: -; d_call: TRBD2; v_call: TRBV7-3; cdr3_length: 15; cdr3_nt: TGTGCCAGCAGCTTTGGCCGGGGGGGCGGAGAGACCCAGTACTTC; cdr3_aa: CASSFGRGGGETQYF
j_call: TRBJ2-3; clone_size: few; d_call: -; v_call: TRBV28; cdr3_length: 15; cdr3_nt: TGTGCCAGCAGTCCATCTGGGGAGCACACAGATACGCAGTATTTT; cdr3_aa: CASSPSGEHTDTQYF
j_call: TRBJ1-5; clone_size: few; d_call: -; v_call: TRBV2; cdr3_length: 16; cdr3_nt: TGTGCCAGCAGTGAGCTGGGGATGAGAGGCAATCAGCCCCAGCATTTT; cdr3_aa: CASSELGMRGNQPQHF
j_call: TRBJ1-5; clone_size: -; d_call: -; v_call: TRBV27; cdr3_length: 18; cdr3_nt: TGTGCCAGCAGTCTGTTGCCGCAGGTGGGTTGGGTCGGTCAGCCCCAGCATTTT; cdr3_aa: CASSLLPQVGWVGQPQHF
j_call: TRBJ2-7; clone_size: few; d_call: TRBD2; v_call: TRBV20-1; cdr3_length: 15; cdr3_nt: TGCAGTGCTAGAGATTCAGGGCTAGCGGACTACGAGCAGTACTTC; cdr3_aa: CSARDSGLADYEQYF
j_call: TRBJ2-5; clone_size: -; d_call: -; v_call: TRBV7-7; cdr3_length: 13; cdr3_nt: TGTGCTAGCAGCTTAGTTGGCGGAGAGACCCAGTACTTC; cdr3_aa: CASSLVGGETQYF
j_call: TRBJ1-3; clone_size: -; d_call: -; v_call: TRBV6-1; cdr3_length: 15; cdr3_nt: TGTGCCAGCAGCGGAGGGTTGAGCTCTGGAAACACCATATATTTT; cdr3_aa: CASSGGLSSGNTIYF
j_call: TRBJ2-3; clone_size: -; d_call: -; v_call: TRBV3-1; cdr3_length: 11; cdr3_nt: TGTGCCAGCAGTCGAGCAGATACGCAGTATTTT; cdr3_aa: CASSRADTQYF
j_call: TRBJ1-1; clone_size: few; d_call: -; v_call: TRBV7-9; cdr3_length: 14; cdr3_nt: TGTGCCAGCAGCCAGTCCCAAATGAACACTGAAGCTTTCTTT; cdr3_aa: CASSQSQMNTEAFF
j_call: TRBJ2-7; clone_size: -; d_call: TRBD1; v_call: TRBV2; cdr3_length: 12; cdr3_nt: TGTGCCAGCAGGGGACAGGGGTACGAGCAGTACTTC; cdr3_aa: CASRGQGYEQYF
j_call: TRBJ2-1; clone_size: -; d_call: -; v_call: TRBV5-1; cdr3_length: 12; cdr3_nt: TGCGCCAGCACGGAACAGTACAATGAGCAGTTCTTC; cdr3_aa: CASTEQYNEQFF
j_call: TRBJ1-4; clone_size: -; d_call: -; v_call: TRBV12-3/TRBV12-4; cdr3_length: 14; cdr3_nt: TGTGCCAGCGAGATTGGGGGGAAGAGTGAAAAACTGTTTTTT; cdr3_aa: CASEIGGKSEKLFF
j_call: TRBJ1-2; clone_size: -; d_call: TRBD1; v_call: TRBV29-1; cdr3_length: 14; cdr3_nt: TGCAGCGTTACAAAACGGACAGGGGGCTATGGCTACACCTTC; cdr3_aa: CSVTKRTGGYGYTF
j_call: TRBJ1-2; clone_size: -; d_call: -; v_call: TRBV3-1; cdr3_length: 13; cdr3_nt: TGTGCCAGCAGCCAAGTGACTGACTATGGCTACACCTTC; cdr3_aa: CASSQVTDYGYTF
j_call: TRBJ2-5; clone_size: -; d_call: TRBD2; v_call: TRBV9; cdr3_length: 15; cdr3_nt: TGTGCCAGCAGCGTAGTTCCCAACGGGAGGGAGACCCAGTACTTC; cdr3_aa: CASSVVPNGRETQYF
j_call: TRBJ1-2; clone_size: once; d_call: TRBD1; v_call: TRBV5-1; cdr3_length: 14; cdr3_nt: TGCGCCAGCAGCTCACGGACAGGGGTAGGTGGCTACACCTTC; cdr3_aa: CASSSRTGVGGYTF
j_call: TRBJ1-1; clone_size: -; d_call: TRBD1; v_call: TRBV11-3; cdr3_length: 14; cdr3_nt: TGTGCCAGCAGCGAGGACAGGGCTAGGACTGAAGCTTTCTTT; cdr3_aa: CASSEDRARTEAFF
j_call: TRBJ2-3; clone_size: few; d_call: -; v_call: TRBV29-1; cdr3_length: 10; cdr3_nt: TGCAGCGTGCTTGAGGATACGCAGTATTTT; cdr3_aa: CSVLEDTQYF
j_call: TRBJ1-5; clone_size: -; d_call: TRBD1; v_call: TRBV11-2; cdr3_length: 15; cdr3_nt: TGTGCCAGCAGCTTACAACAGGGGATCAATCAGCCCCAGCATTTT; cdr3_aa: CASSLQQGINQPQHF
j_call: TRBJ1-1; clone_size: -; d_call: -; v_call: TRBV6-5; cdr3_length: 15; cdr3_nt: TGTGCCAGCAGTTACTCGGGGGAGGGGGGCACTGAAGCTTTCTTT; cdr3_aa: CASSYSGEGGTEAFF
j_call: TRBJ1-6; clone_size: few; d_call: TRBD1; v_call: TRBV4-1; cdr3_length: 15; cdr3_nt: TGCGCCAGCAGCCGCGGGGACAGGGGGAATTCACCCCTCCACTTT; cdr3_aa: CASSRGDRGNSPLHF
j_call: TRBJ1-1; clone_size: -; d_call: TRBD1; v_call: TRBV19; cdr3_length: 15; cdr3_nt: TGTGCCAGTCAGACAACGGACAGGGGGAACACTGAAGCTTTCTTT; cdr3_aa: CASQTTDRGNTEAFF
j_call: TRBJ1-3; clone_size: -; d_call: TRBD1; v_call: TRBV20-1; cdr3_length: 14; cdr3_nt: TGCAGTGCTAGAGGGGGCCAGGGGGCGTACACCATATATTTT; cdr3_aa: CSARGGQGAYTIYF
j_call: TRBJ2-5; clone_size: few; d_call: -; v_call: TRBV30; cdr3_length: 14; cdr3_nt: TGTGCCTGGAGTGTATTCGCGGGGCAAGAGACCCAGTACTTC; cdr3_aa: CAWSVFAGQETQYF
j_call: TRBJ2-7; clone_size: -; d_call: -; v_call: TRBV20-1; cdr3_length: 14; cdr3_nt: TGCAGTGCGCCTGCGTTGGGGGGGCCCTTCGAGCAGTACTTC; cdr3_aa: CSAPALGGPFEQYF
j_call: TRBJ1-2; clone_size: -; d_call: -; v_call: TRBV7-8; cdr3_length: 13; cdr3_nt: TGTGCCAGCAGCTTGGGTCTCGACTATGGCTACACCTTC; cdr3_aa: CASSLGLDYGYTF
j_call: TRBJ1-2; clone_size: -; d_call: -; v_call: TRBV6-2/TRBV6-3; cdr3_length: 15; cdr3_nt: TGTGCCAGCAGTTACTCACTAGGACGGGGTTATGGCTACACCTTC; cdr3_aa: CASSYSLGRGYGYTF
j_call: TRBJ2-1; clone_size: once; d_call: TRBD2; v_call: TRBV7-9; cdr3_length: 15; cdr3_nt: TGTGCCAGCAGTCGACTAGCGGCGACCTACAATGAGCAGTTCTTC; cdr3_aa: CASSRLAATYNEQFF